This TCR beta chain was observed in a study of cytomegalovirus exposure and HLA in healthy donors. Whole-study context: T cells numbering around 190 million yielded more than 100 million unique TCR beta sequences in an earlier analysis.

A multiplex PCR was run with 60 Vbeta primers and 13 Jbeta primers. Produced via immunoSEQ multiplex PCR; TCRdb's table is partial and in-frame only. The sample lists around 140,000 clones, 76% occurring once. The CDR3 is 14 amino acids. Germline-derived CDR1 and CDR2 are SNHLY and FYNNEI. V lost 6 bases, J lost 2 bases, and 5 bases stayed unmatched. To note about this clone: The antigen remains undetermined.

The study's findings and limits: Earlier findings revealed that most TCR beta V segments proved productive either about 87% or about 30% of the time.

Input material: PBMCs. The source of this sequence is a female donor in good health and CMV-seropositive. The V and J genes are TRBV2 and TRBJ2-7; 9 bases map to TRBD1. Here the CDR3 DNA reads TGTGCCAGCAGGGAGGACAGGGGCGCCTACGAGCAGTACTTC. It specifies CASREDRGAYEQYF.